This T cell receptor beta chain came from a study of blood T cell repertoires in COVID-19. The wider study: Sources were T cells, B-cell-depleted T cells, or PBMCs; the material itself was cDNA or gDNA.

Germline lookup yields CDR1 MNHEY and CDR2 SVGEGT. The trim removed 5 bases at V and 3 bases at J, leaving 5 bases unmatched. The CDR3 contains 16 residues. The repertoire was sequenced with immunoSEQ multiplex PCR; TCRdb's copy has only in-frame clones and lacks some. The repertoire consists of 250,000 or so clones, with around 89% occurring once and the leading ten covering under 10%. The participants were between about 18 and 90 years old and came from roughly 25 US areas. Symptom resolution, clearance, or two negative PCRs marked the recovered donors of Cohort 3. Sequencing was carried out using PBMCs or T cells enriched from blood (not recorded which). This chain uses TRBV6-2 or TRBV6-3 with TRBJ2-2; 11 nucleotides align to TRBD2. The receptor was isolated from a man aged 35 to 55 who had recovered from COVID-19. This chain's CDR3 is CASSNPSGGYTGELFF. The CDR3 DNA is TGTGCCAGCAGTAACCCTAGCGGGGGGTACACCGGGGAGCTGTTTTTT.